This T cell receptor (beta chain) was observed in a study of T cells after yellow fever vaccination. Points from the study as a whole: The booster saw the reappearance of most primary-vaccination clones (around 96% CD4, 88% CD8).

5'RACE template switching produced TCR cDNA carrying a universal primer site and UMIs. Via MiXCR, TCRdb re-called the 5' RACE reads, giving one row per CDR3 protein. Here the sample spans 240,000 or so distinct CDR3 sequences, 6.9% being singletons. CDR1 is KGHSH and CDR2 is LQKENI in the germline V gene. This CDR3 is 16 amino acids long. V dropped 3 bases and J dropped 0 bases, with 12 bases sitting between them. As to this clonotype: Its antigen is not identified.

The sample in question was CD4+ T cells sorted from PBMCs, obtained 15 days after the yellow fever booster vaccination. This clonotype originated in a man aged 30-40 years who received the YFV17D yellow fever vaccine. This chain joins TRBV18 and TRBJ2-4, with a tentative D call TRBD1 (6 bases). DNA of the CDR3: TGTGCCAGCTCACCCCGGACAGATCTAGCCAAAAACATTCAGTACTTC. Its protein is CASSPRTDLAKNIQYF.